The entry below describes one T cell receptor (beta chain). The table lists this clonotype with a few counts. Its antigen specificity is not known. No much larger clone exists at a distance of one base, and base qualities are not known. V has 2 bases trimmed and J has 7 bases trimmed; junction bases matching no gene number 5. For CDR1 and CDR2, the germline V gene lists SGHRS and YFSETQ. Spanning cysteine to phenylalanine, the CDR3 consists of 14 amino acids. Only the CDR3 DNA is retained, 42 bases long and in frame from the first base. The data were taken from a study of T-cell reconstitution after alpha-beta-depleted transplantation in children (dated by TCRdb to 2016 to 2017). General notes on the study: T-cell immune reconstitution after TCRalphabeta/CD19-depleted allogeneic hematopoietic cell transplantation in children was quantitatively tracked in the study by means of TCR repertoire profiling.

Libraries were constructed by PCR. Sequencing took place on an Illumina HiSeq 2500. TCR library preparation used molecular barcoding, with unique molecular identifiers applied to normalize quantification of the TCRbeta repertoire. The public reads were quality trimmed at Q25 with fastp and then assembled into clones with MiXCR by TCRdb, keeping productive beta chains. CDR3 protein sequences are deduplicated, and each keeps its most common genes and DNA. The sample includes roughly 500,000 distinct CDR3 sequences, with 30% to 35% observed a single time. The top ten clones comprise approximately 2.3% of the sample.

This specimen consisted of PBMCs from the stem cell graft donor, obtained from the stem cell graft. The origin of this receptor is a human donor who donated a stem cell graft to a child with aplastic anemia. The V and J segments used are TRBV5-1 and TRBJ2-2; TRBD1 agrees with 7 junctional bases. The nucleotides are TGCGCCAGCAGCTTTACAGGGGCCAACGGGGAGCTGTTTTTT. Translated, this is CASSFTGANGELFF.